A single sample is the source of the 21 T cell receptor beta chains below, sequenced in a study of spatial heterogeneity in lung cancer. Via MiXCR, TCRdb re-called the 5' RACE reads, giving one row per CDR3 protein. The data contain approximately 11,000 distinct CDR3 sequences, 3.7% of them singletons. Time point given: sample taken at primary tumor resection. Here the sequenced sample was PBMCs, taken at surgery. The receptors here all came from a female donor with early-stage non-small cell lung cancer.

This clonotype ranks as medium-sized. The CDR3 sequence is CASTVGGGLDTQYF. The CDR3, as DNA: TGTGCCAGTACCGTAGGGGGGGGCCTGGATACGCAGTATTTT. The chain uses TRBV7-2 and TRBJ2-3; D is possibly TRBD2 (7 bases). This CDR3 spans 14 amino acids. V lost 9 bases and J 6 bases, leaving 19 bases between the germline ends. Germline assignment: CDR1 SGHTA and CDR2 FQGNSA. The entire variable domain, with the rest obtained from reference TRBV7-2 and TRBJ2-3, is as follows: GAGVSQSPSNKVTEKGKDVELRCDPISGHTALYWYRQSLGQGLEFLIYFQGNSAPDKSGLPSDRFSAERTGGSVSTLTIQRTQQEDSAVYLCASTVGGGLDTQYFGPGTRLTVL.

This clonotype was picked up many times. The chain carries TRBV11-3 and TRBJ2-1, with D uncertain. CDR3 length equals 13 residues. Between the trimmed V and J ends, which lost 8 bases and 8 bases, there was a span of 16 bases. Per germline, CDR1 SGHNT and CDR2 YENEEA. CDR3 in amino acids: CASLSSFQDEQFF. CDR3 in DNA: TGTGCCAGCCTTAGCAGCTTCCAGGATGAGCAGTTCTTC.

The sample holds many counts of this clonotype. V and J are TRBV6-1 and TRBJ2-3; 10 positions agree with TRBD2. The germline V gene has CDR1 MNHNS and CDR2 SASEGT. After removal of 8 bases from V and 3 bases from J, the junction contained 8 bases not matched to a gene. This CDR3 has 15 amino acids. This chain's CDR3 is CASASGGGVTDTQYF. The CDR3 bases are TGTGCCAGCGCTAGCGGGGGAGGGGTAACAGATACGCAGTATTTT.

The table lists this clonotype with many counts. The chain couples TRBV4-3 to TRBJ2-7, with TRBD2 matching 7 bases. The CDR3 is 16 residues long. The germline gives CDR1 LGHNA, CDR2 YSLEER. V dropped 4 bases and J dropped 7; count of bases not matched to a gene: 16. The CDR3 bases are TGCGCCAGCAGCCCTTCAGGGACTAATCGGAGGGAAGAGCAGTACTTC. This encodes CASSPSGTNRREEQYF.

This clonotype was found many times. This chain links TRBV25-1 with TRBJ1-1; the D gene is possibly TRBD1 (6 bases). The CDR3 is 11 residues long. CDR1 and CDR2 from the germline V gene are MGHDK and SYGVNS. V lost 6 bases and J lost 7, with 9 bases in between. CDR3 nucleotides: TGTGCCAGCAGCCAGACAGGTGAAGCTTTCTTT. This sequence encodes CASSQTGEAFF.

This clonotype was observed many times. The rearrangement uses TRBV11-2 and TRBJ2-2; 11 bases are shared with TRBD1. After removal of 5 bases from V and 8 bases from J, the junction contained 10 bases not matched to a gene. The CDR3 spans 16 residues. Germline values: CDR1 SGHAT, CDR2 FQNNGV. CDR3 nucleotide sequence: TGTGCCAGCAGCACCCGGGACAGGGGGTTTGAAGGGGAGCTGTTTTTT. Protein sequence: CASSTRDRGFEGELFF.

This clonotype came up many times. The genes are TRBV7-9 and TRBJ2-2; TRBD2 matches at 11 bases. Looked up from germline, CDR1 is SEHNR and CDR2 is FQNEAQ (reference sequence). V trimming: 4 bases; J trimming: 3 bases; junction bases outside the gene matches: 4. This CDR3 comprises 16 residues. CDR3 coding DNA: TGTGCCAGCAGCTCCCAACTAGCGGGGGACACCGGGGAGCTGTTTTTT. This encodes CASSSQLAGDTGELFF. The full variable domain, rest sourced from reference TRBV7-9 and TRBJ2-2, is DTGVSQNPRHKITKRGQNVTFRCDPISEHNRLYWYRQTLGQGPEFLTYFQNEAQLEKSRLLSDRFSAERPKGSFSTLEIQRTEQGDSAMYLCASSSQLAGDTGELFFGEGSRLTVL.

Judged by abundance, this clonotype is medium-sized. The chain is built from TRBV20-1 and TRBJ1-1; 8 nucleotides match TRBD1. Trimming removed 3 bases from V and 5 bases from J; junction bases left unmatched: 5. The CDR3 runs to 13 residues. Germline-derived CDR1 and CDR2 are DFQATT and SNEGSKA (reference sequence). CDR3 in DNA: TGCAGTGCTAGTAGGACAGGGATTACTGAAGCTTTCTTT. It yields the protein CSASRTGITEAFF.

This clonotype was seen many times. The chain is built from TRBV6-2 or TRBV6-3 and TRBJ2-2, with D tentatively TRBD1 (7 bases). Germline-derived CDR1 and CDR2 are MNHEY and SVGEGT. This CDR3 contains 15 residues. V was pared by 5 bases and J by 6 bases, with 16 bases between. The CDR3 here is CASSPHRGGAGELFF. The CDR3 DNA sequence: TGTGCCAGCAGTCCTCACAGGGGAGGAGCCGGGGAGCTGTTTTTT.

A few counts support this clonotype. The chain couples TRBV10-3 to TRBJ2-1; 15 bases match TRBD2. CDR1 is ENHRY and CDR2 is SYGVKD in the germline V gene. This CDR3 is 16 amino acids long. Trimming at V came to 7 bases and at J to 12 bases, leaving 13 bases not matched to a gene. CDR3 in DNA: TGTGCCATCACCGGGACTAGCGGGAGGAGGCCTGAAGGGCAGTTCTTC. Translated: CAITGTSGRRPEGQFF.

This clonotype was seen a handful of times. CDR3 in amino acids: CASSLKSGANEKLFF. The CDR3 DNA reads as TGTGCCAGCAGCTTAAAATCAGGGGCTAATGAAAAACTGTTTTTT. The rearrangement uses TRBV7-3 and TRBJ1-4; perhaps TRBD1 as D (6 bases). The V gene's germline CDR1 is SGHTA and CDR2 FQGTGA. With 1 base removed from V and 3 bases from J, the gap between germline ends came to 9 bases. This CDR3 region has 15 residues.

In its sample, this clonotype was seen many times. The gene calls are TRBV21-1 and TRBJ2-3; whether TRBD1, the table's D call, matches the DNA was not checked. TRBV21-1 is a pseudogene locus. The CDR3 runs 17 residues. CDR3 DNA sequence: TGTGCCAGCAGCCTAAAATTGGGGGGAGTCATCACACATACGCAGTATTTT. Residues: CASSLKLGGVITHTQYF.

CDR3 bases: TGTGCCAGCAGTTACGCGAGAGGACCCCTCCACTTT. Translation: CASSYARGPLHF. The chain couples TRBV6-2 or TRBV6-3 to TRBJ1-6; no clear D gene. Trimming took 2 bases from V and 12 from J, leaving 8 bases between them. The CDR3 covers 12 residues. CDR1 is MNHEY, CDR2 SVGEGT, per germline.

This clonotype was recorded at least ten times. This chain joins TRBV2 and TRBJ1-2, with 9 bases fitting TRBD1. Germline V gene data show CDR1 as SNHLY and CDR2 as FYNNEI. The CDR3 is 14 residues long. The J segment lost 2 bases and the V segment lost 5 bases, leaving 3 bases of the junction unmatched. For the CDR3, the DNA is TGTGCCAGCAGTTACAGGGGGCAGAACTATGGCTACACCTTC. It encodes CASSYRGQNYGYTF.

Many counts were recorded for this clonotype. One end of the junction is discordant with germline, which a read error may explain. For the CDR3, the DNA is TGTGCCAACAGCTTGAGCGGGGACAGAGGAGACGAAGCTTTCTTT. It translates to CANSLSGDRGDEAFF. The chain links TRBV7-9 to TRBJ1-1; 7 bases fit TRBD1. This CDR3 contains 15 residues. Germline V lookup: CDR1 SEHNR, CDR2 FQNEAQ (reference sequence).

This clonotype was detected many times. The chain links TRBV4-3 to TRBJ1-1; D gene ambiguous. The ends were cut back, 0 bases at V and 0 bases at J, with 5 bases in the middle. The CDR3 has 14 amino acids. Germline lookup yields CDR1 LGHNA and CDR2 YSLEER. This chain's CDR3 is CASSQDGLNTEAFF. CDR3 DNA sequence: TGCGCCAGCAGCCAAGATGGGCTGAACACTGAAGCTTTCTTT.

There are many counts of this clonotype. The chain employs TRBV20-1 and TRBJ2-7; 7 bases fit TRBD1. CDR1 and CDR2 (germline): DFQATT, SNEGSKA (reference sequence). The CDR3 totals 13 residues. Trimming removed 5 bases from V and 3 bases from J; junction bases left unmatched: 7. In DNA, the CDR3 is TGCAGTGCTGCCACAGGGGAATTCTACGAGCAGTACTTC. Its protein product is CSAATGEFYEQYF.

This clonotype was seen ten or more times. The J gene is TRBJ1-1, the V gene TRBV9; D uncertain. Per the germline V gene, CDR1 is SGDLS and CDR2 is YYNGEE. Between the trimmed V and J ends, which lost 0 bases and 4 bases, there was a span of 4 bases. The CDR3 loop spans 12 amino acids. The CDR3 DNA reads TGTGCCAGCAGCGTAGGGGGCACTGAAGCTTTCTTT. Its translation is CASSVGGTEAFF. The whole variable domain, remainder taken from reference TRBV9 and TRBJ1-1, is DSGVTQTPKHLITATGQRVTLRCSPRSGDLSVYWYQQSLDQGLQFLIQYYNGEERAKGNILERFSAQQFPDLHSELNLSSLELGDSALYFCASSVGGTEAFFGQGTRLTVV.

This clonotype is medium-sized (0.01 to 0.1%) within its sample. This rearrangement joins TRBV6-2 or TRBV6-3 to TRBJ2-2, with D possibly matching TRBD1 (6 bases). Deletions cut 10 bases from V and 4 bases from J, with 16 bases between. Germline V gives CDR1 MNHEY, CDR2 SVGEGT. CDR3 size: 14 residues. For the CDR3, the DNA is TGTGCCACCGATTCTCAGGGGAGCACCGGGGAGCTGTTTTTT. It specifies CATDSQGSTGELFF.

This chain uses TRBV19 with TRBJ1-2; D unresolved. Germline assignment: CDR1 LNHDA and CDR2 SQIVND (reference sequence). The ends were cut back, 3 bases at V and 6 bases at J, with 17 bases in the middle. This CDR3 contains 15 residues. CDR3 protein: CASSILDIKADGYTF. In DNA, the CDR3 is TGTGCCAGTAGTATTTTGGATATAAAAGCGGATGGCTACACCTTC.

This clonotype turned up a few times. The chain combines TRBV7-2 with TRBJ2-2; the match to TRBD2 covers 7 bases. J was trimmed by 6 bases and V by 4 bases; bases with no gene match: 11. The germline CDR1 and CDR2 sequences are SGHTA and FQGNSA. CDR3 size: 16 residues. The CDR3 sequence: CASSSGAGVIAGELFF. Written as DNA, the CDR3 is TGTGCCAGCAGCTCCGGGGCGGGAGTTATAGCCGGGGAGCTGTTTTTT.